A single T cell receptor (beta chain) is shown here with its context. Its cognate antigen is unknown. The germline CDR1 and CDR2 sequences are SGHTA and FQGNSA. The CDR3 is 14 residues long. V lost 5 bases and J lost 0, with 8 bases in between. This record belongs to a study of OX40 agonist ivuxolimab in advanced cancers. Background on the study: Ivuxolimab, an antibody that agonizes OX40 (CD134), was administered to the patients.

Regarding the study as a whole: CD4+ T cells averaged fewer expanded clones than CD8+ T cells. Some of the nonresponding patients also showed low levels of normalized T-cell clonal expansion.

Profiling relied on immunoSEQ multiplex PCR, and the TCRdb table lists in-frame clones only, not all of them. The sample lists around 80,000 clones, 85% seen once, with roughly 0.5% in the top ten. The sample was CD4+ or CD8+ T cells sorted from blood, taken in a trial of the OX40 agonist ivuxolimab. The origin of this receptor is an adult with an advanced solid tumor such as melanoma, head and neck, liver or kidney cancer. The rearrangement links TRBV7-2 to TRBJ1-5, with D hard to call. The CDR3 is CASSPSGSNQPQHF. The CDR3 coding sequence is TGTGCCAGCAGCCCTTCGGGTAGCAATCAGCCCCAGCATTTT.